This T cell receptor beta chain stems from a study of T cells after yellow fever vaccination. Study conclusions and caveats: Clonotype sharing between CD4 and CD8 compartments was small.

Template switching by 5'RACE produced TCR cDNA, adding a universal primer site and UMIs. From the 5' RACE reads, TCRdb called clonotypes with MiXCR, one entry per CDR3 protein. The sample includes 300,000 to 350,000 distinct CDR3 sequences, approximately 4.2% of them seen just once. The V gene lost 6 bases and the J gene lost 2 bases, with 16 bases spanning the gap. The length of the CDR3 is 15 residues. Germline V gene sequence: CDR1 SGHVS, CDR2 FQNEAQ. This clonotype has just a few counts. Its antigen is as yet unknown. This clonotype was obtained from a young man who received the YFV17D yellow fever vaccine. The rearrangement links TRBV7-8 to TRBJ1-2; TRBD1 is a possible D gene (5 bases). The sequenced sample was PBMCs, obtained 5 days after the yellow fever booster vaccination. The CDR3 DNA reads as TGTGCCAGCAGTTTGATGCGTGGGGCCAACTATGGCTACACCTTC. Its translation is CASSLMRGANYGYTF.